This passage covers 17 T cell receptor beta chains from one sample sequenced in a study of patients and donors after allogeneic stem cell transplantation. TCRdb called the RT-PCR reads again in MiXCR, with one record for every CDR3 protein. The sample records about 110,000 distinct CDR3 sequences, around 36% being singletons. What was sequenced was blood, either unsorted or a sorted T cell fraction (not recorded which). Every receptor here comes from a human donor who was either an allogeneic HSCT recipient or a stem cell or donor lymphocyte infusion donor (not recorded which). It is not recorded whose cells these are; they may come from a transplant donor.

The sample holds a few counts of this clonotype. The rearrangement joins TRBV12-3 or TRBV12-4 to TRBJ1-3; 9 bases line up with TRBD1. V trimming: 5 bases; J trimming: 4 bases; junction bases outside the gene matches: 6. This CDR3 is 15 amino acids long. The CDR3 sequence: CASSKHRGLGNTIYF. The CDR3 DNA is TGTGCCAGCAGTAAACACAGGGGGCTGGGAAACACCATATATTTT.

The chain combines TRBV18 with TRBJ2-7; the D gene is possibly TRBD1 (6 bases). Trimming stripped 4 bases from V and 4 bases from J, with 14 bases between. CDR3 size: 14 residues. Germline CDR1 KGHSH, CDR2 LQKENI. The CDR3 reads CASSLQGQLYEQYF. The CDR3 DNA follows: TGTGCCAGCTCACTACAAGGACAGCTTTACGAGCAGTACTTC. The whole variable domain, remainder taken from reference TRBV18 and TRBJ2-7, is NAGVMQNPRHLVRRRGQEARLRCSPMKGHSHVYWYRQLPEEGLKFMVYLQKENIIDESGMPKERFSAEFPKEGPSILRIQQVVRGDSAAYFCASSLQGQLYEQYFGPGTRLTVT.

The V and J genes are TRBV20-1 and TRBJ1-5, with a possible D match to TRBD1 (6 bases). There are 15 residues in the CDR3. Trimming stripped 3 bases from V and 0 bases from J, with 12 bases between. The germline V gene encodes CDR1 DFQATT and CDR2 SNEGSKA (reference sequence). CDR3 in DNA: TGCAGTGCTAGTGAGGGGGACCTTAGCAATCAGCCCCAGCATTTT. This sequence encodes CSASEGDLSNQPQHF.

The chain has TRBV29-1 and TRBJ2-3; 7 bases fit TRBD2. The germline CDR1 and CDR2 sequences are SQVTM and ANQGSEA. Losses at the gene ends were 3 bases for V and 2 bases for J; bases not matched to a gene: 2. CDR3 size: 13 residues. Here the CDR3 reads CSVDGRDTDTQYF. CDR3 nucleotides: TGCAGCGTTGATGGGAGGGACACAGATACGCAGTATTTT.

A word on this clonotype: At one end the junction does not follow the germline gene, possibly because of a read error. The chain joins TRBV4-2 to TRBJ1-6; no firm D call. The CDR3 length is 16 residues. The germline V gene encodes CDR1 LGHNA and CDR2 YNFKEQ. CDR3 nucleotide sequence: TGTGCCAGCAGCCAAGGCATGGCCCTCGATAATCCACCCCTCCACTTT. Translation: CASSQGMALDNPPLHF.

CDR3 region: CASSESSGKTGELFF. For the CDR3, the DNA is TGCGCCAGCAGTGAATCTAGCGGAAAGACCGGGGAGCTGTTTTTT. The genes are TRBV10-2 and TRBJ2-2; TRBD2 matches 7 bases. From germline, CDR1 is WSHSY and CDR2 SAAADI. The CDR3 runs 15 residues. V lost 3 bases to trimming and J lost 5 bases; unmatched junction nucleotides: 6.

The chain couples TRBV2 to TRBJ2-3, with TRBD2 identical over 14 bases. The CDR3 is 15 amino acids. The germline V gene encodes CDR1 SNHLY and CDR2 FYNNEI. J lost 6 bases, V lost 6 bases, and 5 bases had no gene match. DNA of the CDR3: TGTGCCAGCAGAGGGGGACTAGCGGGAGCCGATACGCAGTATTTT. This translates into CASRGGLAGADTQYF.

This clonotype was found a few times. CDR3 DNA sequence: TGTGCCACCAGCAGACAGACAGATTATGGCTACACCTTC. Amino acid sequence: CATSRQTDYGYTF. The V and J genes are TRBV15 and TRBJ1-2; D is possibly TRBD1 (5 bases). There are 13 residues in the CDR3. Per germline, CDR1 LNHNV and CDR2 YYDKDF (reference sequence). Trimming removed 2 bases at V and 5 bases at J, with 9 bases between.

The chain is built from TRBV7-2 and TRBJ1-5; a weak D match, TRBD1 (5 bases). In germline, CDR1 is SGHTA, CDR2 FQGNSA. The ends were cut back, 1 base at V and 6 bases at J, with 7 bases in the middle. The CDR3 has 13 residues. CDR3 in amino acids: CASSLVRGQPQHF. The CDR3 DNA follows: TGTGCCAGCAGCTTAGTGAGGGGTCAGCCCCAGCATTTT.

The V call is TRBV20-1, the J call TRBJ2-7; 7 nucleotides agree with TRBD2. Germline V CDR1 and CDR2: DFQATT, SNEGSKA (reference sequence). The CDR3 is 12 amino acids. V was clipped by 7 bases and J by 2 bases; unmatched bases: 5. DNA of the CDR3: TGCAGTGTCGGCGGGGGTACCTACGAGCAGTACTTC. This codes for CSVGGGTYEQYF.

This clonotype was counted between two and nine times. The chain combines TRBV20-1 with TRBJ1-2; D might be TRBD1 (6 bases). The V and J ends lost 0 bases and 3 bases respectively, with 11 bases between them. The CDR3 loop spans 14 amino acids. Germline CDR1 reads DFQATT; CDR2 reads SNEGSKA (reference sequence). The CDR3 region is CSARDKAGDYGYTF. The DNA of the CDR3 is TGCAGTGCTAGAGATAAGGCAGGGGACTATGGCTACACCTTC.

In this sample, this clonotype turned up a few times. The V gene is TRBV11-3, the J gene TRBJ2-1; perhaps TRBD2 as D (6 bases). The CDR3 is made up of 15 amino acids. Trimming stripped 5 bases from V and 8 bases from J, with 19 bases between. Germline V CDR1 and CDR2: SGHNT, YENEEA. CDR3 bases: TGTGCCAGCAGCCAATCCCCTCTAGCGACCCATGAGCAGTTCTTC. Protein product: CASSQSPLATHEQFF.

The chain couples TRBV7-9 to TRBJ1-3; TRBD1 matches 10 bases. The CDR3 runs 15 residues. With V trimmed by 0 bases and J by 8 bases, 4 bases remained unmatched. In germline, CDR1 is SEHNR, CDR2 FQNEAQ (reference sequence). The CDR3 loop reads CASSLAGQGGHTIYF. The CDR3, as DNA: TGTGCCAGCAGCTTAGCCGGACAGGGGGGACACACCATATATTTT. Full variable domain (rest looked up from reference TRBV7-9 and TRBJ1-3): DTGVSQNPRHKITKRGQNVTFRCDPISEHNRLYWYRQTLGQGPEFLTYFQNEAQLEKSRLLSDRFSAERPKGSFSTLEIQRTEQGDSAMYLCASSLAGQGGHTIYFGEGSWLTVV.

This clonotype was picked up a small number of times. The rearrangement uses TRBV18 and TRBJ1-5, with 8 bases aligning to TRBD1. The CDR3 runs 12 residues. CDR1 is KGHSH, CDR2 LQKENI, per germline. V was clipped by 6 bases and J by 8 bases; unmatched bases: 3. The CDR3 spells CASSPTGEPQHF. The CDR3 region has the DNA TGTGCCAGCTCTCCGACAGGGGAGCCCCAGCATTTT. Drawing the rest from reference TRBV18 and TRBJ1-5, the complete variable domain is NAGVMQNPRHLVRRRGQEARLRCSPMKGHSHVYWYRQLPEEGLKFMVYLQKENIIDESGMPKERFSAEFPKEGPSILRIQQVVRGDSAAYFCASSPTGEPQHFGDGTRLSIL.

The CDR3 coding sequence is TGTGCCAGCAGTATCCTTACGCAGTATTTT. Translation gives CASSILTQYF. This sequence joins TRBV2 and TRBJ2-3; unclear D gene. Trimming removed 5 bases at V and 8 bases at J, with 5 bases between. Germline V gives CDR1 SNHLY, CDR2 FYNNEI. The CDR3 is made up of 10 amino acids.

This chain uses TRBV7-2 with TRBJ2-5; the D is unclear. CDR1 is SGHTA and CDR2 is FQGNSA in the germline V gene. The ends were cut back, 1 base at V and 7 bases at J, with 7 bases in the middle. The CDR3 runs 12 residues. The CDR3 coding sequence is TGTGCCAGCAGCTTAGAAGGAGTGACCCAGTACTTC. Its translation: CASSLEGVTQYF.

The chain uses TRBV24-1 and TRBJ2-5, with a tentative D call TRBD2 (6 bases). The CDR3 covers 14 residues. The germline V gene has CDR1 KGHDR and CDR2 SFDVKD. Between the trimmed V and J ends, which lost 9 bases and 3 bases, there was a span of 16 bases. The CDR3 loop is CATLKGLQKETQYF. In DNA, the CDR3 is TGTGCCACCCTCAAGGGACTCCAAAAAGAGACCCAGTACTTC.